This T cell receptor (beta chain) was captured by sequencing in a study of cytomegalovirus exposure and HLA in healthy donors. The PCR ran on 60 Vbeta and 13 Jbeta primers. Measured with immunoSEQ multiplex PCR; TCRdb has only the in-frame clones, and not every one. The sample has under 150,000 clones, 75% to 85% seen once. Germline V gives CDR1 SGHVS, CDR2 FNYEAQ. The ends lost 4 bases at V and 5 bases at J; junction bases unmatched: 5. The CDR3 spans 16 residues. The sample comprised PBMCs. This receptor was taken from a woman between 35 and 50 years old in good health and CMV-seropositive. J is TRBJ2-3 and V is TRBV7-6; 14 bases align to TRBD2. The CDR3 sequence is CASSSGLAGVQDTQYF. The CDR3 DNA sequence: TGTGCCAGCAGCTCGGGACTAGCGGGAGTTCAAGATACGCAGTATTTT.